Sequencing of this T cell receptor beta chain was carried out in a study of response to subunit inactivated influenza vaccine. TCRdb reprocessed the RT-PCR reads with MiXCR, giving one entry per CDR3 protein. This table has 800,000 to 1,000,000 distinct CDR3 sequences, less than 25% appearing once. Germline V gene sequence: CDR1 DFQATT, CDR2 SNEGSKA (reference sequence). The CDR3 totals 17 residues. V was trimmed by 0 bases and J by 10 bases, leaving 22 bases between them. This sample comprised PBMCs from blood, obtained about 5 days after vaccination. The V gene is TRBV20-1, the J gene TRBJ1-6; the D is unclear. The TCR comes from a man aged 50 to 60 who received an inactivated influenza vaccine. CDR3 nucleotide sequence: TGCAGTGCTAGAGATTTAGGGAGATCGGCTTTTTGGTCACCCCTCCACTTT. It encodes CSARDLGRSAFWSPLHF.